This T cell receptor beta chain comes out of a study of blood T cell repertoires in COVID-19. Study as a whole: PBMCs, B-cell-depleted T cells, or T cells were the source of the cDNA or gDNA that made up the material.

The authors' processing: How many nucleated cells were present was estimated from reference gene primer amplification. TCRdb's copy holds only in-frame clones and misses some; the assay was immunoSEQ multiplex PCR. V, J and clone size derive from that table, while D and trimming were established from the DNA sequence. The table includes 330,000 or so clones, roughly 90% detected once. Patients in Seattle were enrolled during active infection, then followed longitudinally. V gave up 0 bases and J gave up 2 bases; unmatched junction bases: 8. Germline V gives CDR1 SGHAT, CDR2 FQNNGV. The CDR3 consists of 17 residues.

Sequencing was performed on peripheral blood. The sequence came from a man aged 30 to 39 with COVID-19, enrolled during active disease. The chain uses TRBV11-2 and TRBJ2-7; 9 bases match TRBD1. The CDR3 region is CASSLDRGTGIPYEQYF. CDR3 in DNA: TGTGCCAGCAGCTTAGATCGGGGGACAGGGATCCCCTACGAGCAGTACTTC.